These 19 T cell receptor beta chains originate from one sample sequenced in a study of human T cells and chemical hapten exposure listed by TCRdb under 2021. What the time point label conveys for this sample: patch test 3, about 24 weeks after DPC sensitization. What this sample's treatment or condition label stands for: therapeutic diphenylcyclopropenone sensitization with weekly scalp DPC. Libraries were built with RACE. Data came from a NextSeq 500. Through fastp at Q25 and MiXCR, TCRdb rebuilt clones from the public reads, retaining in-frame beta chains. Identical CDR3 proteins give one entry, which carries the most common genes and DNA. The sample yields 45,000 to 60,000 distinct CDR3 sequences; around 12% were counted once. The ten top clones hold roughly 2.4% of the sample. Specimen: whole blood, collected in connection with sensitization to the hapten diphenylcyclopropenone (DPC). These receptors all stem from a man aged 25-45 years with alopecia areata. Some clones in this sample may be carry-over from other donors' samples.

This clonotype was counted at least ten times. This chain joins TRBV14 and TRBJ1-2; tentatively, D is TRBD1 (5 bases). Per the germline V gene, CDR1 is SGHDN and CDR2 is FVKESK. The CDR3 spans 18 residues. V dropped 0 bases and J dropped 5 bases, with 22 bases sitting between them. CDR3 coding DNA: TGTGCCAGCAGCCAAGATGAGCACGCCCGGGGGGAATGGTATGGCTACACCTTC. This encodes CASSQDEHARGEWYGYTF.

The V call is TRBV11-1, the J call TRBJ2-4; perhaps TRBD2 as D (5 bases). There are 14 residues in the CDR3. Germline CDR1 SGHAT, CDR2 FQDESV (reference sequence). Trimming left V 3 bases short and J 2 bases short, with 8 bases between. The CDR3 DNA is TGTGCCAGCAGCTTTGAGGGTCCCAAAAACATTCAGTACTTC. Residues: CASSFEGPKNIQYF.

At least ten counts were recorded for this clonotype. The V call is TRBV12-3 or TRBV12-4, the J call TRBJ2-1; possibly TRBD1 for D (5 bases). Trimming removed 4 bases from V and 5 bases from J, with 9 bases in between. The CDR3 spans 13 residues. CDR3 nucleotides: TGTGCCAGCAGTTGGAGACAGCACAATGAGCAGTTCTTC. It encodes CASSWRQHNEQFF.

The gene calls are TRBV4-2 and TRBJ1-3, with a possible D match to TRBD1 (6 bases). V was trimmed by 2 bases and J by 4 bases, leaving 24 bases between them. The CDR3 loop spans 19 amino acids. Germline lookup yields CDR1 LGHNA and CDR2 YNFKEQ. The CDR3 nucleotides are TGTGCCAGCAGCCAACAACTCGGGACAAGCCTGGCGGGAGGAAACACCATATATTTT. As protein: CASSQQLGTSLAGGNTIYF.

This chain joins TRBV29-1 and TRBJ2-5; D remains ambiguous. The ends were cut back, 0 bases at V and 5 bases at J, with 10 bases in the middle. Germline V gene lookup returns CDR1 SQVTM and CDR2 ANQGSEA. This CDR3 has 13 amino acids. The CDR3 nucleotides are TGCAGCGTTGAAGATCCCTTAAGGGAGACCCAGTACTTC. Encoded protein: CSVEDPLRETQYF.

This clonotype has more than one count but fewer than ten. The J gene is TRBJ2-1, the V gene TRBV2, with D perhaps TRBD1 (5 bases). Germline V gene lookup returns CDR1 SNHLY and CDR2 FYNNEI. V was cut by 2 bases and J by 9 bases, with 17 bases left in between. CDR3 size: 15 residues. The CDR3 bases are TGTGCCAGCAGTGAAAGGCAGGGCGCGTTAGGTGAGCAGTTCTTC. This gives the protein CASSERQGALGEQFF.

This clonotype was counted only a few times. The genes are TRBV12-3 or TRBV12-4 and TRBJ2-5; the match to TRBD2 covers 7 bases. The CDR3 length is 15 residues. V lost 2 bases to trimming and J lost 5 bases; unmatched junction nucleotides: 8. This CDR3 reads CASSLFSGGLETQYF. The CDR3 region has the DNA TGTGCCAGCAGTTTATTCTCGGGAGGCCTGGAGACCCAGTACTTC.

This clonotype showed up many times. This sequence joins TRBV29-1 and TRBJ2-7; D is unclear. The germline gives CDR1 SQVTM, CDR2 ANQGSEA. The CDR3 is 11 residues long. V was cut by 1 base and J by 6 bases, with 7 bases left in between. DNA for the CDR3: TGCAGCGTTGAAGGTAGGGCCGAGCAGTACTTC. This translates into CSVEGRAEQYF.

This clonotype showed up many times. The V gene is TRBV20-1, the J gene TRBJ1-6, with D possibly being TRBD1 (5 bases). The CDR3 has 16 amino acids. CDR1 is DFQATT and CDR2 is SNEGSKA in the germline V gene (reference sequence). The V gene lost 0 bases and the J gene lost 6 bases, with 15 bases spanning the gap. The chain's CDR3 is CSARDFWAGTNSPLHF. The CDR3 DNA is TGCAGTGCTAGAGATTTTTGGGCAGGGACTAATTCACCCCTCCACTTT.

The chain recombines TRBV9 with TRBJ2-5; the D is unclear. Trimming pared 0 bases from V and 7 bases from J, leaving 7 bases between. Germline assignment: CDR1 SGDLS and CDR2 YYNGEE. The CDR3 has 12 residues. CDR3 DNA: TGTGCCAGCAGCGTAGACCTTGGGACCCAGTACTTC. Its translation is CASSVDLGTQYF.

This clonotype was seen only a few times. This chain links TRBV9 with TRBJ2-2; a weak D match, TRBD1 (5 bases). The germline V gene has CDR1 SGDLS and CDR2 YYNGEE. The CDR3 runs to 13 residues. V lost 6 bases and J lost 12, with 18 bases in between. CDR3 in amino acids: CASNQQGAGKLFF. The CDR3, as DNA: TGTGCCAGCAACCAACAAGGGGCAGGAAAGCTGTTTTTT.

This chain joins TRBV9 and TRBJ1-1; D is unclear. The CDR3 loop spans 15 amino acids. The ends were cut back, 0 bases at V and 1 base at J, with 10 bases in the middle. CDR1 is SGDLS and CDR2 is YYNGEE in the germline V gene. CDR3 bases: TGTGCCAGCAGCGTAGCAGGCGGCCCGAACACTGAAGCTTTCTTT. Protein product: CASSVAGGPNTEAFF.

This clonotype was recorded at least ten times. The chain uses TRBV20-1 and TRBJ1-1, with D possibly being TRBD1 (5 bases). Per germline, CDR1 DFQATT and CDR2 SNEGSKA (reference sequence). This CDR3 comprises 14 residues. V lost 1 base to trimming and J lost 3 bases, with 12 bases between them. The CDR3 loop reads CSARVGGLDTEAFF. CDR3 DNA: TGCAGTGCTAGAGTTGGGGGGTTGGACACTGAAGCTTTCTTT.

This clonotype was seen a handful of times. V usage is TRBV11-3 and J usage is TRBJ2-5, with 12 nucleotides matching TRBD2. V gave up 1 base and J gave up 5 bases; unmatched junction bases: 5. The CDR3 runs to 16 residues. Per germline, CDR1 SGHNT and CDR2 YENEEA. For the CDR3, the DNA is TGTGCCAGCAGCTTAGGTGTGACTAGCGGGGGTGAGACCCAGTACTTC. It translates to CASSLGVTSGGETQYF. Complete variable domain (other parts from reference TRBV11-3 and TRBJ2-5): EAGVVQSPRYKIIEKKQPVAFWCNPISGHNTLYWYLQNLGQGPELLIRYENEEAVDDSQLPKDRFSAERLKGVDSTLKIQPAELGDSAVYLCASSLGVTSGGETQYFGPGTRLLVL.

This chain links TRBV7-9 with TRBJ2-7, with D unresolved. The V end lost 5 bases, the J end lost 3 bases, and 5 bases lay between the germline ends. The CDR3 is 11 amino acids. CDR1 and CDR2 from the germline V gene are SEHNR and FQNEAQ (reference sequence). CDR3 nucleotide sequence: TGTGCCAGCAGCGCAGTCTACGAGCAGTACTTC. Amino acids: CASSAVYEQYF.

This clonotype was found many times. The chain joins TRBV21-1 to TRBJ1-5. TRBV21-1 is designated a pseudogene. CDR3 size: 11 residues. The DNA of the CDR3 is TGTGCCAGCAGCCAGTATCAGCCCCAGCATTTT. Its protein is CASSQYQPQHF.

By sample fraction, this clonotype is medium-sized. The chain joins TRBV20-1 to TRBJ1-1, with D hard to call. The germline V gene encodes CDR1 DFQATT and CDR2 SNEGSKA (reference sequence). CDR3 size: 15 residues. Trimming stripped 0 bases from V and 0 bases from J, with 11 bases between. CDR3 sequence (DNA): TGCAGTGCTAGAGATCTTCGCAATTTGAACACTGAAGCTTTCTTT. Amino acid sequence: CSARDLRNLNTEAFF.

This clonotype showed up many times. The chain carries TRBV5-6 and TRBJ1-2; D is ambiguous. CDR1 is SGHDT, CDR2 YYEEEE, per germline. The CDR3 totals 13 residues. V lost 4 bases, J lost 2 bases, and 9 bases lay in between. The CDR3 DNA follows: TGTGCCAGCAGCACTGGCGGGAACTATGGCTACACCTTC. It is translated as CASSTGGNYGYTF.

The chain's CDR3 is CASSGNLRAQYF. Written as DNA, the CDR3 is TGTGCCAGCAGCGGCAACCTGCGGGCGCAGTATTTT. This chain links TRBV9 with TRBJ2-3, with D maybe TRBD2 (5 bases). CDR1 and CDR2 (germline): SGDLS, YYNGEE. This CDR3 comprises 12 residues. V was shortened by 3 bases and J by 10 bases, with 12 bases between the two germline ends.